The rows below give T cell receptor beta chains drawn from one sample of a study of long-term antiretroviral therapy in people with HIV. Generated by immunoSEQ multiplex PCR, the TCRdb table keeps only in-frame clones and is missing some. This table has more than 25,000 clones, around 97% appearing once. The material sequenced was unsorted PBMCs, taken 7.6 years after starting antiretroviral therapy. These TCRs come from a man younger than 40 with HIV. CDR3s include the opening cysteine and the closing phenylalanine or tryptophan. A D gene is named only where the DNA matches it firmly. The size entry is marked missing in some rows and otherwise reads once, few, many or a size class.

j_call: TRBJ1-3; d_call: .; clone_size: once; v_call: TRBV11-2; cdr3_aa: CASSLERLRFSGNTIYF; cdr3_nt: TGTGCCAGCAGCTTAGAACGGTTACGGTTCTCTGGAAACACCATATATTTT
j_call: TRBJ2-1; d_call: TRBD2; clone_size: .; v_call: TRBV11-2; cdr3_aa: CASSVREGEQFF; cdr3_nt: TGTGCCAGCAGCGTCAGGGAGGGTGAGCAGTTCTTC
j_call: TRBJ1-1; d_call: .; clone_size: .; v_call: TRBV6-6; cdr3_aa: CASSRYSAEAFF; cdr3_nt: TGTGCCAGCAGTCGCTATAGCGCTGAAGCTTTCTTT
j_call: TRBJ2-2; d_call: .; clone_size: once; v_call: TRBV4-3; cdr3_aa: CASSQLGGRPGELFF; cdr3_nt: TGCGCCAGCAGCCAGTTGGGGGGTAGACCCGGGGAGCTGTTTTTT
j_call: TRBJ2-3; d_call: TRBD1; clone_size: .; v_call: TRBV29-1; cdr3_aa: CSAKGPRGSDTQYF; cdr3_nt: TGCAGCGCTAAAGGCCCCAGGGGGTCAGATACGCAGTATTTT
j_call: TRBJ2-3; d_call: .; clone_size: .; v_call: TRBV4-3; cdr3_aa: CASSQASSSTDTQYF; cdr3_nt: TGCGCCAGCAGCCAAGCTAGCTCTAGCACAGATACGCAGTATTTT
j_call: TRBJ2-7; d_call: TRBD2; clone_size: .; v_call: TRBV6-1; cdr3_aa: CASTGREYSGEQYF; cdr3_nt: TGTGCCAGCACCGGGAGGGAGTATTCGGGTGAGCAGTACTTC
j_call: TRBJ2-5; d_call: .; clone_size: .; v_call: TRBV5-8; cdr3_aa: CASAALGVNVQETQYF; cdr3_nt: TGTGCCAGCGCCGCCCTTGGCGTAAACGTCCAAGAGACCCAGTACTTC
j_call: TRBJ1-2; d_call: .; clone_size: .; v_call: TRBV7-8; cdr3_aa: CASSARRGGSYTF; cdr3_nt: TGTGCCAGCAGCGCCCGACGGGGCGGGAGCTACACCTTC
j_call: TRBJ2-3; d_call: .; clone_size: .; v_call: TRBV5-4; cdr3_aa: CASSYPGDGAQYF; cdr3_nt: TGTGCCAGCAGCTACCCGGGGGATGGAGCGCAGTATTTT
j_call: TRBJ2-1; d_call: TRBD2; clone_size: .; v_call: TRBV12-5; cdr3_aa: CASKASGTFYNEQFF; cdr3_nt: TGTGCTAGTAAGGCTAGCGGGACTTTCTACAATGAGCAGTTCTTC
j_call: TRBJ1-5; d_call: .; clone_size: .; v_call: TRBV4-2; cdr3_aa: CASSQDPMGQPQHF; cdr3_nt: TGTGCCAGCAGCCAGGATCCGATGGGACAGCCCCAGCATTTT
j_call: TRBJ1-2; d_call: TRBD1; clone_size: .; v_call: TRBV9; cdr3_aa: CASSANRQGVGYGYTF; cdr3_nt: TGTGCCAGCAGCGCGAACCGACAGGGGGTGGGCTATGGCTACACCTTC
j_call: TRBJ2-2; d_call: TRBD2; clone_size: .; v_call: TRBV5-1; cdr3_aa: CASSGTTSPSNTGELFF; cdr3_nt: TGCGCCAGCAGCGGAACGACTAGCCCTTCGAACACCGGGGAGCTGTTTTTT
j_call: TRBJ2-7; d_call: .; clone_size: once; v_call: TRBV4-3; cdr3_aa: CASSQARQGSYEQYF; cdr3_nt: TGCGCCAGCAGCCAAGCTCGCCAGGGGAGCTACGAGCAGTACTTC
j_call: TRBJ1-1; d_call: .; clone_size: once; v_call: TRBV29-1; cdr3_aa: CSAHLLDHTEAFF; cdr3_nt: TGCAGCGCTCATCTCTTGGATCACACTGAAGCTTTCTTT
j_call: TRBJ1-4; d_call: .; clone_size: .; v_call: TRBV5-5; cdr3_aa: CASSFNGNEKLFF; cdr3_nt: TGTGCCAGCAGCTTCAATGGAAATGAAAAACTGTTTTTT
j_call: TRBJ1-1; d_call: TRBD1; clone_size: .; v_call: TRBV10-2; cdr3_aa: CASSGSGQEGAEAFF; cdr3_nt: TGCGCCAGCAGTGGGTCGGGACAGGAGGGCGCTGAAGCTTTCTTT
j_call: TRBJ1-5; d_call: .; clone_size: .; v_call: TRBV6-6; cdr3_aa: CASSKGGASEQPQHF; cdr3_nt: TGTGCCAGCAGTAAGGGCGGGGCGAGCGAGCAGCCCCAGCATTTT
j_call: TRBJ1-6; d_call: .; clone_size: .; v_call: TRBV10-3; cdr3_aa: CAITERPANSPLHF; cdr3_nt: TGTGCCATCACCGAACGACCCGCTAATTCACCCCTCCACTTT
j_call: TRBJ2-3; d_call: TRBD2; clone_size: .; v_call: TRBV7-2; cdr3_aa: CASSLARAGEVAQYF; cdr3_nt: TGTGCCAGCAGCTTAGCGCGGGCGGGAGAAGTTGCGCAGTATTTT
j_call: TRBJ1-4; d_call: .; clone_size: .; v_call: TRBV6-5; cdr3_aa: CASRGEWDEKLFF; cdr3_nt: TGTGCCAGCAGAGGGGAGTGGGACGAAAAACTGTTTTTT
j_call: TRBJ2-7; d_call: .; clone_size: once; v_call: TRBV4-2; cdr3_aa: CASAPGRNYEQYF; cdr3_nt: TGTGCCAGCGCCCCGGGACGGAACTACGAGCAGTACTTC
j_call: TRBJ2-5; d_call: .; clone_size: once; v_call: TRBV7-9; cdr3_aa: CASSAPRPVEETQYF; cdr3_nt: TGTGCCAGCAGCGCCCCCCGGCCGGTAGAAGAGACCCAGTACTTC
j_call: TRBJ2-7; d_call: TRBD2; clone_size: .; v_call: TRBV6-5; cdr3_aa: CASSRYGGKGYEQYF; cdr3_nt: TGTGCCAGCAGTCGATACGGGGGGAAAGGGTACGAGCAGTACTTC
j_call: TRBJ2-3; d_call: .; clone_size: .; v_call: TRBV7-9; cdr3_aa: CASSSPTSDTQYF; cdr3_nt: TGTGCCAGCAGCTCCCCGACGTCAGATACGCAGTATTTT
j_call: TRBJ2-5; d_call: .; clone_size: .; v_call: TRBV7-3; cdr3_aa: CASSPGGQETQYF; cdr3_nt: TGTGCCAGCAGCCCCGGGGGCCAAGAGACCCAGTACTTC
j_call: TRBJ2-2; d_call: TRBD2; clone_size: .; v_call: TRBV4-3; cdr3_aa: CASSQGSGLGPGELFF; cdr3_nt: TGCGCCAGCAGCCAAGGTAGCGGGCTGGGTCCCGGGGAGCTGTTTTTT
j_call: TRBJ1-2; d_call: TRBD1; clone_size: .; v_call: TRBV6-6; cdr3_aa: CASSYSDRGYGYTF; cdr3_nt: TGTGCCAGCAGTTACTCGGACAGGGGCTACGGCTACACCTTC
j_call: TRBJ1-5; d_call: .; clone_size: .; v_call: TRBV27; cdr3_aa: CASGRSGSNQPQHF; cdr3_nt: TGTGCCAGCGGACGTAGTGGGAGCAATCAGCCCCAGCATTTT
j_call: TRBJ1-5; d_call: .; clone_size: .; v_call: TRBV6-1; cdr3_aa: CASESYSNQPQHF; cdr3_nt: TGTGCCAGCGAATCCTATAGCAATCAGCCCCAGCATTTT
j_call: TRBJ1-1; d_call: .; clone_size: .; v_call: TRBV5-1; cdr3_aa: CASSLGEGGPGAFF; cdr3_nt: TGCGCCAGCAGCTTGGGAGAGGGGGGACCGGGAGCTTTCTTT
j_call: TRBJ2-5; d_call: .; clone_size: .; v_call: TRBV7-6; cdr3_aa: CASSLVGGQETQYF; cdr3_nt: TGTGCCAGCAGCTTAGTAGGCGGCCAAGAGACCCAGTACTTC
j_call: TRBJ2-1; d_call: .; clone_size: .; v_call: TRBV18; cdr3_aa: CASSPGTIRNEQFF; cdr3_nt: TGTGCCAGCTCACCCGGGACCATCAGGAATGAGCAGTTCTTC
j_call: TRBJ1-2; d_call: .; clone_size: once; v_call: TRBV5-1; cdr3_aa: CASSLVGTETNYGYTF; cdr3_nt: TGCGCCAGCAGCTTGGTAGGGACGGAAACTAACTATGGCTACACCTTC
j_call: TRBJ2-2; d_call: TRBD2; clone_size: .; v_call: TRBV19; cdr3_aa: CASTQLAGGPGTGELFF; cdr3_nt: TGTGCCAGTACCCAACTAGCGGGAGGGCCGGGCACCGGGGAGCTGTTTTTT
j_call: TRBJ1-2; d_call: .; clone_size: .; v_call: TRBV27; cdr3_aa: CASSLYPGAGNYGYTF; cdr3_nt: TGTGCCAGCAGTTTATATCCCGGGGCCGGCAACTATGGCTACACCTTC
j_call: TRBJ1-3; d_call: TRBD1; clone_size: .; v_call: TRBV6-5; cdr3_aa: CASSPGQDGNTIYF; cdr3_nt: TGTGCCAGCAGTCCCGGACAGGACGGAAACACCATATATTTT
j_call: TRBJ2-7; d_call: .; clone_size: .; v_call: TRBV7-7; cdr3_aa: CASSPQPGIDYEQYF; cdr3_nt: TGTGCTAGCAGCCCCCAACCAGGGATCGACTACGAGCAGTACTTC
j_call: TRBJ2-3; d_call: TRBD1; clone_size: .; v_call: TRBV6-1; cdr3_aa: CASTTTGGADTQYF; cdr3_nt: TGTGCCAGCACTACGACAGGGGGCGCGGATACGCAGTATTTT